The rows below give T cell receptor beta chains drawn from one sample of a study of beta chain features in type 1 diabetes. Data came from immunoSEQ multiplex PCR; TCRdb stores just in-frame clones and leaves some out. The table lists around 360,000 clones, roughly 12% of them singletons. Sample: naive CD4+ T cells from blood. These receptors all stem from a woman between 18 and 29 years old with type 1 diabetes. The CDR3 runs from the conserved cysteine through the conserved F or W. A D gene is named only where the DNA matches it firmly. Only part of the rows carry a size: once, few, many, or a class if the clone is expanded.

abundance: .; d_gene: .; v_gene: TRBV4-3; j_gene: TRBJ2-3; CDR3nt: TGCGCCAGCAGCCAAGACTCCAGGGGTTTTACAGATACGCAGTATTTT; CDR3aa: CASSQDSRGFTDTQYF
abundance: .; d_gene: .; v_gene: TRBV9; j_gene: TRBJ2-1; CDR3nt: TGTGCCAGCAGCGTAGGCGGGATCTCCTACAATGAGCAGTTCTTC; CDR3aa: CASSVGGISYNEQFF
abundance: few; d_gene: .; v_gene: TRBV15; j_gene: TRBJ2-2; CDR3nt: TGTGCCACCAGCAGACCTGACTGGGGCGCGAACACCGGGGAGCTGTTTTTT; CDR3aa: CATSRPDWGANTGELFF
abundance: .; d_gene: TRBD1; v_gene: TRBV29-1; j_gene: TRBJ2-3; CDR3nt: TGCAGCGGGGACAGAGACACAGATACGCAGTATTTT; CDR3aa: CSGDRDTDTQYF
abundance: few; d_gene: TRBD2; v_gene: TRBV30; j_gene: TRBJ2-7; CDR3nt: TGTGCCTGGAGTCCTCGAGGGAGGGCCCGCGAGCAGTACTTC; CDR3aa: CAWSPRGRAREQYF
abundance: few; d_gene: TRBD2; v_gene: TRBV19; j_gene: TRBJ2-1; CDR3nt: TGTGCCAGTAGTGCGACCTCTAGCGGGAGGGGCTACAATGAGCAGTTCTTC; CDR3aa: CASSATSSGRGYNEQFF
abundance: few; d_gene: TRBD2; v_gene: TRBV7-2; j_gene: TRBJ2-2; CDR3nt: TGTGCCAGCAGCCCCACTAGCGGGAGGGCAGGCACCGGGGAGCTGTTTTTT; CDR3aa: CASSPTSGRAGTGELFF
abundance: .; d_gene: .; v_gene: TRBV9; j_gene: TRBJ2-3; CDR3nt: TGTGCCAGCAGCGTAGAGGCCGACTACCCCCAGGATACGCAGTATTTT; CDR3aa: CASSVEADYPQDTQYF
abundance: few; d_gene: TRBD2; v_gene: TRBV7-9; j_gene: TRBJ2-3; CDR3nt: TGTGCCAGCAGCTTTGGCGGGAGGGTTGGTGGCACAGATACGCAGTATTTT; CDR3aa: CASSFGGRVGGTDTQYF
abundance: .; d_gene: .; v_gene: TRBV25-1; j_gene: TRBJ2-7; CDR3nt: TGTGCCAGCAGCGATAGACAGATTGGGATCGAGCAGTACTTC; CDR3aa: CASSDRQIGIEQYF
abundance: .; d_gene: TRBD1; v_gene: TRBV5-6; j_gene: TRBJ1-1; CDR3nt: TGTGCCAGCAGCTTGGTAGGCAGGGGGTCCACTGAAGCTTTCTTT; CDR3aa: CASSLVGRGSTEAFF
abundance: few; d_gene: .; v_gene: TRBV14; j_gene: TRBJ2-3; CDR3nt: TGTGCCAGCAGCCCTTTGTCTAGCACAGATACGCAGTATTTT; CDR3aa: CASSPLSSTDTQYF
abundance: .; d_gene: TRBD2; v_gene: TRBV19; j_gene: TRBJ2-7; CDR3nt: TGTGCCAGTAGTATAGAGGGGACGTCTAGCGGGAGCTCCTACGAGCAGTACTTC; CDR3aa: CASSIEGTSSGSSYEQYF
abundance: .; d_gene: .; v_gene: TRBV5-6; j_gene: TRBJ2-7; CDR3nt: TGTGCCAGCAGCCATACTCGGGGTTACGAGCAGTACTTC; CDR3aa: CASSHTRGYEQYF
abundance: .; d_gene: TRBD2; v_gene: TRBV19; j_gene: TRBJ2-7; CDR3nt: TGTGCCAGTAGTATGACGGCTAGCGGAAGTTACGAGCAGTACTTC; CDR3aa: CASSMTASGSYEQYF
abundance: .; d_gene: .; v_gene: TRBV9; j_gene: TRBJ1-2; CDR3nt: TGTGCCAGCAGTCCCTCCCCGGTTGCTGGCTACACCTTC; CDR3aa: CASSPSPVAGYTF
abundance: .; d_gene: .; v_gene: TRBV5-1; j_gene: TRBJ2-3; CDR3nt: TGCGCCAGCAGACCCCCGGGAATTAGCACAGATACGCAGTATTTT; CDR3aa: CASRPPGISTDTQYF
abundance: .; d_gene: .; v_gene: TRBV5-6; j_gene: TRBJ1-1; CDR3nt: TGTGCCAGCAGCTTGAATAGGGAGAGGGATTCGAATGAAGCTTTCTTT; CDR3aa: CASSLNRERDSNEAFF
abundance: few; d_gene: .; v_gene: TRBV29-1; j_gene: TRBJ2-2; CDR3nt: TGCAGCGTAAGAACAGGGTCATCCACCGGGGAGCTGTTTTTT; CDR3aa: CSVRTGSSTGELFF
abundance: few; d_gene: TRBD2; v_gene: TRBV5-4; j_gene: TRBJ2-7; CDR3nt: TGTGCCAGCAGCTTAATAAGCGGGAGGGCCATGTACGAGCAGTACTTC; CDR3aa: CASSLISGRAMYEQYF
abundance: few; d_gene: .; v_gene: TRBV18; j_gene: TRBJ1-2; CDR3nt: TGTGCCAGCTCACCACAGCAGGTTCTCACCGAGGGGGTCTATGGCTACACCTTC; CDR3aa: CASSPQQVLTEGVYGYTF
abundance: .; d_gene: .; v_gene: TRBV19; j_gene: TRBJ1-5; CDR3nt: TGTGCCAGTAGTATACTAGACAGCAATCAGCCCCAGCATTTT; CDR3aa: CASSILDSNQPQHF
abundance: few; d_gene: .; v_gene: TRBV6-5; j_gene: TRBJ2-7; CDR3nt: TGTGCCAGCAGCCCCCCTAGGGGGGGACCCTACGAGCAGTACTTC; CDR3aa: CASSPPRGGPYEQYF
abundance: .; d_gene: .; v_gene: TRBV9; j_gene: TRBJ1-2; CDR3nt: TGTGCCAGCAGCGCCCCTTTGAGAGCTAACTATGGCTACACCTTC; CDR3aa: CASSAPLRANYGYTF
abundance: few; d_gene: TRBD2; v_gene: TRBV5-1; j_gene: TRBJ2-1; CDR3nt: TGCGCCAGCAGCGCTTCTAGCGGGACCTACAATGAGCAGTTCTTC; CDR3aa: CASSASSGTYNEQFF
abundance: .; d_gene: TRBD2; v_gene: TRBV11-3; j_gene: TRBJ2-7; CDR3nt: TGTGCCAGCAGCTTAGATGGGCGGGAGCCAACTTCCGAGCAGTACTTC; CDR3aa: CASSLDGREPTSEQYF
abundance: .; d_gene: TRBD2; v_gene: TRBV9; j_gene: TRBJ2-3; CDR3nt: TGTGCCAGCAGCGTGGGACAGGGACTAGCGGGAATCACAGATACGCAGTATTTT; CDR3aa: CASSVGQGLAGITDTQYF
abundance: few; d_gene: TRBD2; v_gene: TRBV27; j_gene: TRBJ2-1; CDR3nt: TGTGCCAGCACCAGGGACTATTACTACAATGAGCAGTTCTTC; CDR3aa: CASTRDYYYNEQFF
abundance: .; d_gene: .; v_gene: TRBV28; j_gene: TRBJ2-1; CDR3nt: TGTGCCAGCCTAGGGCCCGGGACTCCTAATGAGCAGTTCTTC; CDR3aa: CASLGPGTPNEQFF
abundance: few; d_gene: .; v_gene: TRBV7-2; j_gene: TRBJ2-7; CDR3nt: TGTGCCAGCAGCTTAGGCGTTAACCCCTACGAGCAGTACTTC; CDR3aa: CASSLGVNPYEQYF
abundance: .; d_gene: .; v_gene: TRBV7-9; j_gene: TRBJ2-5; CDR3nt: TGTGCCAGCACCCAGGTCCAAGAGACCCAGTACTTC; CDR3aa: CASTQVQETQYF
abundance: few; d_gene: .; v_gene: TRBV7-9; j_gene: TRBJ2-3; CDR3nt: TGTGCCAGCAGCCCCGGGGGCACAGATACGCAGTATTTT; CDR3aa: CASSPGGTDTQYF
abundance: few; d_gene: TRBD1; v_gene: TRBV30; j_gene: TRBJ2-7; CDR3nt: TGTGCCTGGACAGGGGGAACCTACGAGCAGTACTTC; CDR3aa: CAWTGGTYEQYF
abundance: few; d_gene: .; v_gene: TRBV2; j_gene: TRBJ2-5; CDR3nt: TGTGCCACCGCCCCTAACAGCCTAACTGGGGAGACCCAGTACTTC; CDR3aa: CATAPNSLTGETQYF
abundance: .; d_gene: .; v_gene: TRBV29-1; j_gene: TRBJ1-1; CDR3nt: TGCAGCGTTGACCGCAGGTTGAACACTGAAGCTTTCTTT; CDR3aa: CSVDRRLNTEAFF
abundance: few; d_gene: .; v_gene: TRBV7-2; j_gene: TRBJ2-1; CDR3nt: TGTGCCAGCAGTGCTAAGGGGTCCGGGGGAACCTACAATGAGCAGTTCTTC; CDR3aa: CASSAKGSGGTYNEQFF
abundance: few; d_gene: TRBD2; v_gene: TRBV7-2; j_gene: TRBJ2-1; CDR3nt: TGTGCCAGCAGCGCTATAGCGGGAGTGGGGAATGAGCAGTTCTTC; CDR3aa: CASSAIAGVGNEQFF
abundance: .; d_gene: TRBD1; v_gene: TRBV6-1; j_gene: TRBJ2-5; CDR3nt: TGTGCCAGCATCCGCGGGACAGGGGTTCGTGAGACCCAGTACTTC; CDR3aa: CASIRGTGVRETQYF
abundance: .; d_gene: TRBD1; v_gene: TRBV7-8; j_gene: TRBJ1-2; CDR3nt: TGTGCCAGCAGCTCGGACAGGGCCTATGGCTACACCTTC; CDR3aa: CASSSDRAYGYTF
abundance: few; d_gene: .; v_gene: TRBV7-2; j_gene: TRBJ2-3; CDR3nt: TGTGCCAGCAGCCCACGGGGGTCCACAGATACGCAGTATTTT; CDR3aa: CASSPRGSTDTQYF
abundance: .; d_gene: TRBD1; v_gene: TRBV7-2; j_gene: TRBJ1-1; CDR3nt: TGTGCCAGCAGCCCACGGACAGGGCGGAAAGCTTTCTTT; CDR3aa: CASSPRTGRKAFF